The source of this TCR beta chain is a study of CD8 T cells in Susac syndrome (dated by TCRdb to the late 2010s). In the study overall: The study used repertoire sequencing to test whether antigen drove CD8+ T cell activation and differentiation in Susac syndrome. CD8+ T cell repertoire clonality was compared between fewer than 13 healthy donors, around 14 Susac syndrome patients and 15 multiple sclerosis patients.

General conclusions and limits of the study: The number of individuals in the TCR sequencing and HLA analysis was acknowledged as relatively small.

Spanning cysteine to phenylalanine, the CDR3 consists of 17 amino acids. The only DNA kept is the CDR3, 51 bases in frame from the first base. V is pared back by 5 bases and J by 2 bases, with 20 bases lying between the germline termini. Via the germline V gene (reference sequence), CDR1 is SEHNR and CDR2 FQNEAQ. Points on this clonotype: This receptor's antigen is unknown. The input lacks base qualities; no much larger clone sits a single base away.

Peripheral blood CD8+ and CD4+ T cells from healthy donors, Susac syndrome patients and multiple sclerosis patients were profiled using high-throughput TCR beta sequencing. The multiple sclerosis controls were treatment-naive patients who had stable or active relapsing-remitting disease and met the revised McDonald criteria. Bulk CD8+ and CD4+ T cells were purified magnetically by negative isolation, whereas CD8+ TEMRA cells were enriched by FACS. Blood was drawn into EDTA tubes, processed within 24 hours, and PBMCs were isolated by density gradient centrifugation. PBMCs destined for TCR sequencing were cryopreserved in liquid nitrogen and later thawed in a 37 °C water bath. The sorted or isolated CD4+, CD8+ and CD8+ TEMRA cells had a purity of 90% or higher. RNA was extracted using the RNeasy kit, and roughly 0.45 to 1 ug of the RNA was reverse transcribed with random hexamers. The immunoSEQ multiplex PCR assay, covering 54 Vbeta and 13 Jbeta segments, was used to amplify TCR beta CDR3 regions. Bias from PCR amplification was corrected by using a synthetic template baseline for primer optimization and for computational correction. The source study handled its data this way. Reads were assigned to V, D and J genes according to IMGT and analyzed in immunoSEQ Analyzer, with only productive sequences retained. To calculate clonality, Shannon entropy was normalized by log2 of the number of productive unique sequences and then subtracted from one. For each patient and control, public and private clones were evaluated among the 100 most prevalent clones. Clones were defined as Susac-specific when absent from the healthy and MS cohorts, from over 950 published viral clones and from other ImmuneACCESS disease sequences. TCRdb reprocessing: public reads trimmed at Q25 with fastp, clones called with MiXCR, in-frame beta chains kept. Rows are unified per CDR3 protein, each entry keeping the most common DNA and genes. The V and J calls follow TCRdb's processing rather than the paper's. This sample holds 150,000 or so distinct CDR3 sequences; roughly 94% were observed only once. 0.2% to 0.25% of the sample is held by the ten biggest clonotypes.

This chain is built from TRBV7-9 and TRBJ2-3; a tentative D match to TRBD2 spans 6 bases. This TCR came from a human donor with multiple sclerosis. Sequencing used CD8+ T cells from PBMCs. The nucleotide sequence reads TGTGCCAGCAGCAAAAATCGGGGAGGAAACCCCACAGATACGCAGTATTTT. Its amino acids are CASSKNRGGNPTDTQYF. The reference TRBV7-9 and TRBJ2-3 proteins fill in what lies around the CDR3, so the full variable domain reads DTGVSQNPRHKITKRGQNVTFRCDPISEHNRLYWYRQTLGQGPEFLTYFQNEAQLEKSRLLSDRFSAERPKGSFSTLEIQRTEQGDSAMYLCASSKNRGGNPTDTQYFGPGTRLTVL.